Listed below are T cell receptor beta chains from one sample, sequenced in a study of blood T cell repertoires in COVID-19. This table comes from immunoSEQ multiplex PCR, and its TCRdb copy is limited to in-frame clones, with some not included. The data contain roughly 280,000 clones, 75% to 90% of them singletons. The sequencing sample was made of PBMCs or T cells enriched from blood (not recorded which). Receptor source: a woman under 30 who had recovered from COVID-19. CDR3s include the opening cysteine and the closing phenylalanine or tryptophan. The D gene is left open where the match is weak. Not every row has a clone size; where given, it reads once, few, many or a size class.

d_call j_call v_call clone_size cdr3_length cdr3_aa cdr3_nt
TRBD1 TRBJ1-5 TRBV5-1 - 14 CASSPRQGEQPQHF TGCGCCAGCAGTCCCAGACAGGGGGAACAGCCCCAGCATTTT
- TRBJ2-2 TRBV5-1 - 15 CASSLLEMNTGELFF TGCGCCAGCAGCTTGTTAGAGATGAACACCGGGGAGCTGTTTTTT
TRBD1 TRBJ1-1 TRBV19 - 18 CASSIIWDRGAGDTEAFF TGTGCCAGTAGTATAATCTGGGACAGGGGGGCGGGCGACACTGAAGCTTTCTTT
TRBD1 TRBJ2-5 TRBV7-6 - 14 CASSSTGVWETQYF TGTGCCAGCAGCTCGACAGGGGTATGGGAGACCCAGTACTTC
TRBD2 TRBJ2-3 TRBV3-1/TRBV3-2 - 17 CASSWAGGSGLTDTQYF TGTGCCAGCAGTTGGGCCGGGGGTAGCGGGCTCACAGATACGCAGTATTTT
- TRBJ2-1 TRBV21-1 - 15 CASTGAGGLYNEQFF TGTGCCAGCACGGGAGCCGGGGGGCTTTACAATGAGCAGTTCTTC
TRBD1 TRBJ2-7 TRBV27 - 14 CASSRTGGSYEQYF TGTGCCAGCAGTCGGACAGGGGGCTCCTACGAGCAGTACTTC
- TRBJ2-7 TRBV19 - 13 CASSPDGVYEQYF TGTGCCAGTAGCCCCGACGGGGTCTACGAGCAGTACTTC
- TRBJ1-5 TRBV4-1 - 15 CASSQGREAMEPQHF TGCGCCAGCAGCCAAGGTAGAGAGGCCATGGAGCCCCAGCATTTT
- TRBJ2-6 TRBV5-4 - 13 CASSPREANVLTF TGTGCCAGCAGCCCCAGGGAGGCCAACGTCCTGACTTTC
- TRBJ1-2 TRBV7-9 - 12 CASSLTGSGYTF TGTGCCAGCAGCCTTACAGGGTCTGGCTACACCTTC
- TRBJ2-7 TRBV30 - 15 CAWNGLFSPSYEQYF TGTGCCTGGAACGGTCTCTTCTCACCCTCCTACGAGCAGTACTTC
- TRBJ2-2 TRBV7-9 few 15 CASSMGRGPTGELFF TGTGCCAGCAGCATGGGGCGGGGACCCACCGGGGAGCTGTTTTTT
- TRBJ1-5 TRBV3-1/TRBV3-2 - 15 CASSQGGQGNQPQHF TGTGCCAGCAGCCAAGGGGGCCAAGGCAATCAGCCCCAGCATTTT
TRBD1 TRBJ1-2 TRBV9 - 15 CASSGYRGINYGYTF TGTGCCAGCAGCGGATACAGGGGTATTAACTATGGCTACACCTTC
TRBD1 TRBJ1-5 TRBV7-8 - 16 CASSLGASGQFLGEHF TGTGCCAGCAGCTTAGGAGCTTCGGGACAGTTTCTGGGCGAGCATTTT
- TRBJ1-1 TRBV20-1 - 11 CSAQTDSKAFF TGCAGTGCCCAAACGGACAGCAAAGCTTTCTTT
- TRBJ1-2 TRBV6-5 - 13 CASEPNRDGGYTF TGTGCCAGCGAACCCAACAGGGATGGTGGCTACACCTTC
- TRBJ1-5 TRBV7-2 - 14 CASSMDSSNQPQHF TGTGCCAGCAGCATGGACAGTAGCAATCAGCCCCAGCATTTT
TRBD1 TRBJ1-2 TRBV4-1 - 15 CASSQEEQGFFGYTF TGCGCCAGCAGCCAAGAGGAACAGGGGTTTTTTGGCTACACCTTC
TRBD2 TRBJ2-1 TRBV3-1/TRBV3-2 - 18 CASSQEVTSGDSYNEQFF TGTGCCAGCAGCCAAGAAGTGACTAGCGGGGACTCCTACAATGAGCAGTTCTTC
TRBD2 TRBJ2-1 TRBV7-2 - 16 CASSFNLAGTYNEQFF TGTGCCAGCAGCTTCAATCTAGCGGGGACCTACAATGAGCAGTTCTTC
TRBD2 TRBJ2-7 TRBV5-8 - 14 CASSFSGGAGEQYF TGTGCCAGCAGCTTTAGCGGGGGGGCAGGGGAGCAGTACTTC
TRBD1 TRBJ1-4 TRBV6-5 - 14 CASRPGQAFEKLFF TGTGCCAGCAGGCCGGGACAGGCCTTTGAAAAACTGTTTTTT
- TRBJ1-6 TRBV5-6 - 16 CASSFEGRSYNSPLHF TGTGCCAGCAGCTTCGAGGGCCGCTCCTATAATTCACCCCTCCACTTT
TRBD1 TRBJ1-2 TRBV19 - 14 CARTLGGLDYGYTF TGTGCCAGAACCTTAGGGGGCTTGGACTATGGCTACACCTTC
TRBD1 TRBJ1-1 TRBV6-5 - 14 CASSRTGLDTEAFF TGTGCCAGCAGCAGGACAGGGCTGGACACTGAAGCTTTCTTT
TRBD2 TRBJ2-1 TRBV7-3 - 16 CASSPTGGVGNNEQFF TGTGCCAGCAGCCCTACTGGGGGGGTAGGAAACAATGAGCAGTTCTTC
TRBD1 TRBJ1-1 TRBV7-2 - 13 CASSLDRGTEAFF TGTGCCAGCAGCTTAGACAGGGGCACTGAAGCTTTCTTT
- TRBJ1-2 TRBV5-1 - 16 CASSFSTLQRHYGYTF TGCGCCAGCAGCTTTTCGACTCTCCAGCGACACTATGGCTACACCTTC
TRBD1 TRBJ2-3 TRBV4-1 - 16 CASSSGTGVSTDTQYF TGCGCCAGCAGCTCCGGGACAGGGGTTAGCACAGATACGCAGTATTTT
- TRBJ1-3 TRBV19 - 13 CASNSGIGNTIYF TGTGCCAGTAATTCAGGGATTGGAAACACCATATATTTT
- TRBJ1-5 TRBV7-2 - 14 CASSPTPSNQPQHF TGTGCCAGCAGCCCGACACCCAGCAATCAGCCCCAGCATTTT
- TRBJ2-7 TRBV11-2 - 15 CASSLVSRAPYEQYF TGTGCCAGCAGCTTAGTAAGCAGGGCCCCCTACGAGCAGTACTTC
TRBD1 TRBJ1-4 TRBV4-2 once 17 CASSQDHRGGLFEKLFF TGTGCCAGCAGCCAAGATCATCGAGGGGGCTTATTCGAAAAACTGTTTTTT
- TRBJ2-5 TRBV5-1 - 15 CASSLDGRPQETQYF TGCGCCAGCAGCTTGGACGGGAGACCCCAAGAGACCCAGTACTTC
TRBD1 TRBJ1-4 TRBV28 once 13 CATTGATNEKLFF TGTGCCACCACAGGGGCGACTAATGAAAAACTGTTTTTT
- TRBJ1-2 TRBV19 - 13 CASSEQGAYGYTF TGTGCCAGTAGTGAACAGGGTGCCTATGGCTACACCTTC
TRBD1 TRBJ1-1 TRBV6-5 - 15 CASSSTLRQGRKAFF TGTGCCAGCAGTTCCACCCTAAGACAGGGGCGGAAAGCTTTCTTT
- TRBJ1-6 TRBV25-1 - 15 CASSEFKGVDSPLHF TGTGCCAGCAGTGAATTCAAGGGAGTAGATTCACCCCTCCACTTT
TRBD2 TRBJ2-1 TRBV27 once 17 CASSQYRTSGGLDEQFF TGTGCCAGCAGTCAATACCGGACTAGCGGGGGCCTGGATGAGCAGTTCTTC
- TRBJ1-2 TRBV2 - 14 CASLGGPTWYGYTF TGTGCCAGCCTAGGGGGACCAACTTGGTATGGCTACACCTTC
- TRBJ2-2 TRBV28 - 13 CASSPGETGELFF TGTGCCAGCAGTCCGGGGGAGACCGGGGAGCTGTTTTTT
- TRBJ1-6 TRBV5-1 - 13 CASSLDRDGTLHF TGCGCCAGCAGCTTGGACAGGGATGGCACCCTCCACTTT
- TRBJ1-4 TRBV10-3 few 14 CAIRRGQSDEKLFF TGTGCCATCAGAAGAGGACAGTCGGATGAAAAACTGTTTTTT
- TRBJ2-2 TRBV20-1 - 11 CSAVATGELFF TGCAGTGCTGTAGCTACCGGGGAGCTGTTTTTT
- TRBJ2-1 TRBV11-3 few 13 CASSLRKYNEQFF TGTGCCAGCAGCTTGCGGAAATACAATGAGCAGTTCTTC
- TRBJ2-5 TRBV7-2 - 14 CASSLAEAVGTQYF TGTGCCAGCAGCCTCGCAGAGGCAGTGGGGACCCAGTACTTC
- TRBJ2-7 TRBV5-8 - 9 CASSQWAYF TGTGCCAGCAGCCAATGGGCGTACTTC
- TRBJ1-2 TRBV10-2 - 14 CASTTRGGDYGYTF TGCGCCAGCACCACCCGGGGGGGCGACTATGGCTACACCTTC
TRBD1 TRBJ1-1 TRBV7-9 - 15 CASSSPDRGATEAFF TGTGCCAGCAGCTCGCCGGACAGGGGAGCGACTGAAGCTTTCTTT
TRBD1 TRBJ1-1 TRBV3-1/TRBV3-2 - 16 CASSQGISQGDTEAFF TGTGCCAGCAGCCAAGGGATTTCACAGGGGGACACTGAAGCTTTCTTT
TRBD1 TRBJ2-3 TRBV6-5 - 15 CASSQQGARQDTQYF TGTGCCAGCAGTCAACAGGGGGCGCGTCAAGATACGCAGTATTTT
TRBD1 TRBJ1-2 TRBV20-1 - 14 CSASPKGAVGGYTF TGCAGTGCTAGTCCTAAGGGGGCAGTGGGCGGCTACACCTTC